This T cell receptor (beta chain) was obtained from a study of blood T cell repertoires in COVID-19 (dated by TCRdb to the early 2020s). Study-wide context: Collaborator samples came from the United States, Italy and Spain and covered acute and convalescent phases of COVID-19. The prospective study material was composed of cDNA or gDNA derived from T cells, B-cell-depleted T cells, or PBMCs. The dataset comprised deeply sampled blood TCRbeta repertoires from subjects exposed to, actively infected with, or recovered from COVID-19. A freely available public database, intended as a resource for researchers studying the immune response to SARS-CoV-2, is where the repertoires were released. Samples were obtained from the ongoing ImmuneRACE study (first 160 participants) and from about 1,300 subjects provided by 6 global collaborators. Sample metadata almost always included a de-identified subject ID, COVID-19 status, age in years and sex. Where available, HLA class I and class II types were taken from metadata supplied by the sample provider and were not determined by assay-based typing. Results the study describes overall, beyond this receptor: The amount of clinical and demographic metadata varied by source and participant and was provided uncurated.

This clone has just a few counts. Its antigen is currently not known. No per-base quality is available; no much larger clone lies one base away. Whole blood was collected in K2EDTA tubes by collaborating institutions according to the institutions' own protocols. For TCRbeta analysis, collaborators shipped samples as frozen whole blood, isolated PBMCs, or DNA extracted from either of those sample types. The immunoSEQ Assay, a bias-controlled multiplex PCR, was used to amplify TCRbeta CDR3 regions from genomic DNA. As for the authors' bioinformatics: The number of nucleated cells in each sample was estimated from the amplification of reference gene primers within the assay. To quantify the absolute abundance of each unique TCRbeta CDR3 rearrangement, sequence reads were collapsed and filtered. For each sample, productive Simpson clonality was calculated as the square root of Simpson's diversity index across productive rearrangements. TCRdb holds this immuneACCESS table with in-frame rearrangements only. Some clones are missing; in checked studies, unresolved V genes explain under half, and the rest has no known cause. V, J and clone size reflect that table, while D and trimming were determined from the DNA. The table for this sample lists 120,000 to 150,000 clones; over 80% of them were counted only once. The ten largest account for over 0.8% of the sample.

The source of this sequence is a woman in her fifties or sixties with acute or convalescent COVID-19. Source material: peripheral blood.

CDR3 region: CASSLGSGSGGLGEQFF. The DNA sequence is as follows: TGTGCCAGCAGCTTAGGGTCGGGAAGCGGGGGGCTTGGTGAGCAGTTCTTC. This receptor chain uses TRBV7-6 and TRBJ2-1; the junction holds 9 bases that match TRBD2. For this chain, trimming is 1 base at the V end and 9 bases at the J end, and the number of junction bases without a gene match is 13. Spanning cysteine to phenylalanine, the CDR3 consists of 17 amino acids. Here the CDR3 DNA is all that survives: 51 bases in frame from base 1. The germline V gene supplies CDR1 SGHVS and CDR2 FNYEAQ.